The text below deals with one TCR beta chain. This sample is drawn from a study of identical twins' blood T cells. The CDR3 spans 12 residues. The germline gives CDR1 MNHNY, CDR2 SVGAGI (reference sequence). V was cut by 5 bases and J by 5 bases, with 9 bases left in between. A previously described protocol, modified, built RNA-based TCR cDNA libraries. A single record per CDR3 protein comes from TCRdb applying MiXCR to the 5' RACE reads. The sample contains 300,000 to 400,000 distinct CDR3 sequences, roughly 28% of which appear only once. The sample consisted of PBMCs. The rearrangement uses TRBV6-6 and TRBJ2-5, with D maybe TRBD2 (5 bases). The TCR was taken from a woman aged 18 to 55 in good health. CDR3 DNA: TGTGCCAGCAGTCGGACTGTGGAGACCCAGTACTTC. It translates to CASSRTVETQYF.